In its sample, the clone carrying this T cell receptor (beta chain) was seen a few times. Its cognate antigen is unknown. The isolated RNA, all of it, was reverse transcribed, so expressed TCRB transcripts were what got sequenced. Assay: immunoSEQ multiplex PCR; the TCRdb copy retains only in-frame clones and omits some. The data show 430,000 or so clones, with roughly 10% seen just once and roughly 0.046% held by the top ten. This record belongs to a study of beta chain features in type 1 diabetes. Study information: Age, gender and cell yields were similar between patients and healthy donors.

Study-level points and caveats: Whether HLA type affects TCRB rearrangement stayed undetermined in the present work. The study found that naive, central memory and Treg TCRB repertoires appeared more similar in patients than in healthy donors.

The CDR3 is 14 residues long. Deletions cut 7 bases from V and 0 bases from J, with 13 bases between. CDR1 and CDR2 (germline): SQVTM, ANQGSEA. The receptor was isolated from a woman aged 18-30 years in good health. The rearrangement uses TRBV29-1 and TRBJ2-1, with D maybe TRBD2 (5 bases). Sequencing was carried out using naive CD4+ T cells from blood. The CDR3 sequence: CSARGGSSYNEQFF. As DNA, the CDR3 is TGCAGCGCCCGCGGTGGGAGCTCCTACAATGAGCAGTTCTTC.